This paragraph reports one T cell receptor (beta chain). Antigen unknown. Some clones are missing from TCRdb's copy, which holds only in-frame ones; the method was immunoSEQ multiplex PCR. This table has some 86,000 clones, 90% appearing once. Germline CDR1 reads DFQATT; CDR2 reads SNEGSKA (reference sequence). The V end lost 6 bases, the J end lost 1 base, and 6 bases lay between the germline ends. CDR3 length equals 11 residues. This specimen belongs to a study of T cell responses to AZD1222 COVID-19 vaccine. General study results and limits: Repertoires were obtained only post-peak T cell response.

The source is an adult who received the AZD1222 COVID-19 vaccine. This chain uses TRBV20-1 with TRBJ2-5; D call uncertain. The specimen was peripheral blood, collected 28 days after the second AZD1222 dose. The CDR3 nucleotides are TGCAGTGCACAGAGCCAAGAGACCCAGTACTTC. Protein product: CSAQSQETQYF.